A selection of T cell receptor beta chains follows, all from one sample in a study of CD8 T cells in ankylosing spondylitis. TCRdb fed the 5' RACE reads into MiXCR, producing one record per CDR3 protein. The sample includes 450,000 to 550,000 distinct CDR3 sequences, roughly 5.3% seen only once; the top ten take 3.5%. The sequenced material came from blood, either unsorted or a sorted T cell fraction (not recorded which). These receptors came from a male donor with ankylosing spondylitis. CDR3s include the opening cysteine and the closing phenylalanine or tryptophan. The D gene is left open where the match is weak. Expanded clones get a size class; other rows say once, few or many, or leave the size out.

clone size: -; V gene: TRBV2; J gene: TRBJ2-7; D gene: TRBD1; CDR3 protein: CASLILGTGLNEQYF; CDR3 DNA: TGTGCCAGCTTGATTCTGGGGACAGGGCTGAACGAGCAGTACTTC
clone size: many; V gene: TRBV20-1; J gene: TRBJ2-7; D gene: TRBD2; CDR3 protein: CSAASGLNSYEQYF; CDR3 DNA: TGCAGTGCAGCTAGCGGCCTTAACTCCTACGAGCAGTACTTC
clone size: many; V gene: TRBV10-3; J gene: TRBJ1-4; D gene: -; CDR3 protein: CAISSPTAGRELFF; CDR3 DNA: TGTGCCATCAGTTCCCCCACTGCCGGGCGAGAACTGTTTTTT
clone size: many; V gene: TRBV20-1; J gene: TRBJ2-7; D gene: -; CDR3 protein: CSAKGTYEQYF; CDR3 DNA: TGCAGTGCTAAGGGAACCTACGAGCAGTACTTC
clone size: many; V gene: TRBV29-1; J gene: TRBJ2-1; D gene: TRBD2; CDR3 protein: CSVGTSGGHSYNEQFF; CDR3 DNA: TGCAGCGTAGGGACTAGCGGGGGCCACTCCTACAATGAGCAGTTCTTC
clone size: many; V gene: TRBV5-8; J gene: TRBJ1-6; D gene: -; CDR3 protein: CASSLAGEFVDSPLHF; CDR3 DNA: TGTGCCAGCAGCTTGGCCGGGGAGTTTGTCGATTCACCCCTCCACTTT
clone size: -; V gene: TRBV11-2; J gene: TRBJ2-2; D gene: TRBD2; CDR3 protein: CASRRAGSGELFF; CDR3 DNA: TGTGCCAGCAGAAGAGCGGGATCCGGGGAGCTGTTTTTT
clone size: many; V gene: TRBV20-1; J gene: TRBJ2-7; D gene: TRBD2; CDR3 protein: CSAARGGNEQYF; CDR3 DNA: TGCAGTGCTGCGCGGGGGGGGAACGAGCAGTACTTC
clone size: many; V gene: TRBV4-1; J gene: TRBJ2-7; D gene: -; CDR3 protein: CASSQAAGYEQYF; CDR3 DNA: TGCGCCAGCAGCCAAGCCGCAGGCTACGAGCAGTACTTC
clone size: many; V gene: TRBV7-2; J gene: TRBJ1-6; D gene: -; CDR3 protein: CASSLMTLPLHF; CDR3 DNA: TGTGCCAGCAGCTTGATGACCCTACCCCTCCACTTT
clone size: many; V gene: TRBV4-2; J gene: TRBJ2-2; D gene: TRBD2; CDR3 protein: CASSQEPSGGANTGELFF; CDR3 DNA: TGTGCCAGCAGCCAAGAGCCTAGCGGGGGGGCCAACACCGGGGAGCTGTTTTTT
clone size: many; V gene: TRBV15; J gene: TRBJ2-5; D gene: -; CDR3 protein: CATSSRQYQETQYF; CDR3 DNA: TGTGCCACCAGCAGCCGACAGTACCAAGAGACCCAGTACTTC
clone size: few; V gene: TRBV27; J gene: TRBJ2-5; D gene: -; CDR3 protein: CASTRLGTPKGETQYF; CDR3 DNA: TGTGCCAGCACCCGACTTGGGACTCCCAAAGGGGAGACCCAGTACTTC
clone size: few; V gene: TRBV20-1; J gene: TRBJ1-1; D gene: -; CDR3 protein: CSAPRTATGGMGAFF; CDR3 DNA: TGCAGTGCTCCGCGGACAGCGACAGGTGGGATGGGAGCTTTCTTT
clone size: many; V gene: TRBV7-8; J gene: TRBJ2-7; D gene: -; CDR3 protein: CASSLGGLYYEQYF; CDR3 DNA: TGTGCCAGCAGCTTAGGGGGCCTCTACTACGAGCAGTACTTC
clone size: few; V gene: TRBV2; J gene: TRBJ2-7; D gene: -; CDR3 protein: CASSEGSGWEQYF; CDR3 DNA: TGTGCCAGCAGTGAGGGCTCGGGGTGGGAGCAGTACTTC
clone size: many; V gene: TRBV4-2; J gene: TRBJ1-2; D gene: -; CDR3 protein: CASSPGRSRSNYGYTF; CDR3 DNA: TGTGCCAGCAGCCCGGGACGGTCCCGAAGTAACTATGGCTACACCTTC
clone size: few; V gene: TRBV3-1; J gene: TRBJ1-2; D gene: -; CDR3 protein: CASSQVPGENYGYTF; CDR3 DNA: TGTGCCAGCAGCCAAGTCCCGGGAGAAAACTATGGCTACACCTTC
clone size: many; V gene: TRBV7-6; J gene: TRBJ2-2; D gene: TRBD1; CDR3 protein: CASSWDRPFTGELFF; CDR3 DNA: TGTGCCAGCAGCTGGGACAGGCCCTTCACCGGGGAGCTGTTTTTT
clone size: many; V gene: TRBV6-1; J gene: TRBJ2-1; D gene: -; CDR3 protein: CASRISVEQFF; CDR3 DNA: TGTGCCAGCAGGATTAGCGTTGAGCAGTTCTTC
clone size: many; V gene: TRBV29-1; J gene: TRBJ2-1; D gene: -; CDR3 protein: CSVRISANEQFF; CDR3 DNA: TGCAGCGTTCGTATCTCGGCCAATGAGCAGTTCTTC
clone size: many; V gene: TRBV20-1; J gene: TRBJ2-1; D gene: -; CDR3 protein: CSAREANNEQFF; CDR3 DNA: TGCAGTGCTAGAGAGGCCAATAATGAGCAGTTCTTC
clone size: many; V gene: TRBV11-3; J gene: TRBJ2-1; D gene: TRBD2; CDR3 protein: CASSSPRGGLAFQSSYNEQFF; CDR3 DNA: TGTGCCAGCAGCTCTCCCAGGGGGGGACTAGCGTTTCAGAGCTCCTACAATGAGCAGTTCTTC
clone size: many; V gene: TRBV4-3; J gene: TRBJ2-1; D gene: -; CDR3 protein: CASSPRGLGPNEQFF; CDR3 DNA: TGCGCCAGCAGCCCCCGCGGTCTTGGGCCGAATGAGCAGTTCTTC
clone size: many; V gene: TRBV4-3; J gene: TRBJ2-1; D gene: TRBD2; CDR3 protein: CASSQEWREPVNEQFF; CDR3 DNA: TGCGCCAGCAGCCAAGAATGGCGGGAGCCAGTTAATGAGCAGTTCTTC
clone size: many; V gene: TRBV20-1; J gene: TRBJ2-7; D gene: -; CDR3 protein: CSARDARVWTYEQYF; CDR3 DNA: TGCAGTGCTAGAGATGCGCGGGTTTGGACCTACGAGCAGTACTTC
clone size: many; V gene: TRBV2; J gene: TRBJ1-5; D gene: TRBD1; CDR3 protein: CASSRDRDRPYSNQPQHF; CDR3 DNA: TGTGCCAGCAGTAGAGACAGGGATCGCCCTTATAGCAATCAGCCCCAGCATTTT
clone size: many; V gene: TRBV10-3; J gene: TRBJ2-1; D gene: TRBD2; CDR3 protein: CAISTRLAGDSGRYNEQFF; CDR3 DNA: TGTGCCATCAGTACCCGACTAGCGGGCGACAGCGGGCGTTACAATGAGCAGTTCTTC
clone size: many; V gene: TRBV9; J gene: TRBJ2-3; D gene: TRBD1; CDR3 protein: CASSVRTGTTDTQYF; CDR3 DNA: TGTGCCAGCAGCGTCCGGACAGGGACCACAGATACGCAGTATTTT
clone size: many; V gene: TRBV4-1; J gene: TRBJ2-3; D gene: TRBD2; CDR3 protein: CASSNLGLAGGGTDTQYF; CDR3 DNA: TGCGCCAGCAGCAACCTCGGACTAGCGGGAGGAGGGACAGATACGCAGTATTTT
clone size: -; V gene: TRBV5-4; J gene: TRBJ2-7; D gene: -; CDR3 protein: CAISFGPHCEQYF; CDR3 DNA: TGTGCCATCAGCTTCGGACCCCACTGCGAGCAGTACTTC
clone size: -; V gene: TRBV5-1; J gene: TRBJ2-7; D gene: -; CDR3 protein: CASSPWGASYEQYF; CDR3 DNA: TGCGCCAGCAGCCCCTGGGGCGCCTCCTACGAGCAGTACTTC
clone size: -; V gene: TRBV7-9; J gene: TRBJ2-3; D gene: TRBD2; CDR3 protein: CASSRLAARTDTQYF; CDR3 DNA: TGTGCCAGCAGCCGACTAGCCGCCCGCACAGATACGCAGTATTTT
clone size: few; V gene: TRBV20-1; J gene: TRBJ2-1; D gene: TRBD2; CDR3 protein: CSAPIPGLADNEQFF; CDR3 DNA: TGCAGTGCTCCAATCCCGGGACTAGCGGACAATGAGCAGTTCTTC
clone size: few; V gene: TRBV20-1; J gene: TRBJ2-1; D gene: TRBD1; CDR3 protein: CSARGLGTGGNEQFF; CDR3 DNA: TGCAGTGCTAGAGGGCTAGGGACAGGGGGCAATGAGCAGTTCTTC
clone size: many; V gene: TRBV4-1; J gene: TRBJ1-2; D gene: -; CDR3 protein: CASSQPTGSNYGYTF; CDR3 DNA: TGCGCCAGCAGCCAACCGACAGGTTCTAACTATGGCTACACCTTC
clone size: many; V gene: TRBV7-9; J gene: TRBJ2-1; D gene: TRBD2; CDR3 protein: CASSRLAGRYNEQFF; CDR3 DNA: TGTGCCAGCAGCAGACTAGCGGGACGCTACAATGAGCAGTTCTTC
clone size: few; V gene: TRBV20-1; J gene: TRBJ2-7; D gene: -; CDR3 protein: CSALQGWVSYEQYF; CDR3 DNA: TGCAGTGCTCTCCAGGGGTGGGTTTCCTACGAGCAGTACTTC
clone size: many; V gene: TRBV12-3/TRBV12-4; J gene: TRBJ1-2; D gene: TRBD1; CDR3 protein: CASSLGVQGAFGYTF; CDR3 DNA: TGTGCCAGCAGTTTAGGAGTACAGGGGGCGTTTGGCTACACCTTC
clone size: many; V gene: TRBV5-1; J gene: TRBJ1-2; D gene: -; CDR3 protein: CASSLDGDYGYTF; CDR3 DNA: TGCGCCAGCAGCCTGGACGGGGACTATGGCTACACCTTC
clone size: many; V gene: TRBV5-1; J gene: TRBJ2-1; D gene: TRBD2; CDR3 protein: CASSSLAGGTYNEQFF; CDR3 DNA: TGCGCCAGCAGCTCCTTAGCGGGGGGAACATACAATGAGCAGTTCTTC
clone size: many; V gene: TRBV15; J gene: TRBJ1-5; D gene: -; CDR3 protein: CATRDSGTRHQPQHF; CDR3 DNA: TGTGCCACCAGGGACTCCGGGACCCGTCATCAGCCCCAGCATTTT
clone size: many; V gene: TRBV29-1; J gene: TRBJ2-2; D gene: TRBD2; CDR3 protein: CSVSRLAGGPRGGELFF; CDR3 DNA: TGCAGCGTCAGCCGACTAGCGGGAGGGCCTCGCGGCGGGGAGCTGTTTTTT
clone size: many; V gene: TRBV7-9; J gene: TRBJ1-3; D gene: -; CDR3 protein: CASSPRPTIYF; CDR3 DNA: TGTGCCAGCAGTCCTCGACCCACCATATATTTT
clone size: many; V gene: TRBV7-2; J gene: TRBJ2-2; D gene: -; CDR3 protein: CASSPGGNTGELFF; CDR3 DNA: TGTGCCAGCAGCCCCGGAGGGAACACCGGGGAGCTGTTTTTT
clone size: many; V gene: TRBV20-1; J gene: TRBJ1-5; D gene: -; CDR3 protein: CSARDLLNQPQHF; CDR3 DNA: TGCAGTGCTAGAGATCTTCTAAACCAGCCCCAGCATTTT
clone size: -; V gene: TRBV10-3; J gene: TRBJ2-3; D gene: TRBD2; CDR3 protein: CAISRGLYSTDTQYF; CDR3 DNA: TGTGCCATCAGCCGGGGACTATACAGCACAGATACGCAGTATTTT
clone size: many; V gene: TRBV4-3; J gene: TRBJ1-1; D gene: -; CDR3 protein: CASSQDRAGLESEAFF; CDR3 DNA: TGCGCCAGCAGCCAAGATAGGGCCGGGTTGGAAAGTGAAGCTTTCTTT
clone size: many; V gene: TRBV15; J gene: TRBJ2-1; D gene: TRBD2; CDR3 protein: CATSRGLAAYNEQFF; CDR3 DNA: TGTGCCACCAGCAGAGGGCTAGCGGCCTACAATGAGCAGTTCTTC
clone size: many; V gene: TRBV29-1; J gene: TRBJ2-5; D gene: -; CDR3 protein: CSGMSGSETQYF; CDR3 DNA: TGCAGCGGCATGTCGGGGTCAGAGACCCAGTACTTC